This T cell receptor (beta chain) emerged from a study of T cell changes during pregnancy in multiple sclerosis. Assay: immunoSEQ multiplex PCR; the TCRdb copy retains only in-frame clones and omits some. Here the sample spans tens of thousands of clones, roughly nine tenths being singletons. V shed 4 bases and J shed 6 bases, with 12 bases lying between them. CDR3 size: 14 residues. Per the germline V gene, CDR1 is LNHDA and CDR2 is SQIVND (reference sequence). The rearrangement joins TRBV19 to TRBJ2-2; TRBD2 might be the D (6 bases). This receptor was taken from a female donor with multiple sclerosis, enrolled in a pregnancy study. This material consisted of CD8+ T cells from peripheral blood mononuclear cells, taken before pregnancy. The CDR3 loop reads CASSTWDLSGELFF. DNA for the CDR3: TGTGCCAGTAGTACCTGGGACTTATCCGGGGAGCTGTTTTTT.